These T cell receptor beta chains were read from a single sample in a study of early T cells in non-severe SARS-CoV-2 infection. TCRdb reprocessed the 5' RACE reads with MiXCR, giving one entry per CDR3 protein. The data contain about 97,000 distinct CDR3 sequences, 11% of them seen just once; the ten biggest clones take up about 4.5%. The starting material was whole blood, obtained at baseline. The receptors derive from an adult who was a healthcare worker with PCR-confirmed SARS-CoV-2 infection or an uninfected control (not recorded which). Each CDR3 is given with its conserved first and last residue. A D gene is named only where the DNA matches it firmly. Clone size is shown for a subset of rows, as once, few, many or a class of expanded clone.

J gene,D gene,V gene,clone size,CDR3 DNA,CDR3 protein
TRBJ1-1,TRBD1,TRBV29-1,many,TGCAGCGTTGGACAGGGGAACACTGAAGCTTTCTTT,CSVGQGNTEAFF
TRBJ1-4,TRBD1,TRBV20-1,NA,TGCAGTGCTAGAGATGGGACAGGGGGCATGGAAAAACTGTTTTTT,CSARDGTGGMEKLFF
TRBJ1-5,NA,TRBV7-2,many,TGTGCCAGCAGCTTTTCTTCAGGGGGCAATCAGCCCCAGCATTTT,CASSFSSGGNQPQHF
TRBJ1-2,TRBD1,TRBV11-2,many,TGTGCCAGCAGCCCAAACCGGGACAGCTATGGCTACACCTTC,CASSPNRDSYGYTF
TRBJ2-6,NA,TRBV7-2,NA,TGTGCCAGCAGCCCCGATCTCGGGGCCAACGTCCTGACTTTC,CASSPDLGANVLTF
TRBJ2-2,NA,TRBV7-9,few,TGTGCCAGCAGCTTATCTGCACGGACCGGGGAGCTGTTTTTT,CASSLSARTGELFF
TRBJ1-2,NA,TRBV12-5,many,TGTGCTAGTGGTTTGGAAAAGGGGGGTAACTATGGCTACACCTTC,CASGLEKGGNYGYTF
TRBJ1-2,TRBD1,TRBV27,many,TGTGCCAGCAGTTTAGGATCGGACAGGATCTACGGCTACACCTTC,CASSLGSDRIYGYTF
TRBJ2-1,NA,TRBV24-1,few,TGTGCCACCAGTGAAACAGGGTTATACAATGAGCAGTTCTTC,CATSETGLYNEQFF
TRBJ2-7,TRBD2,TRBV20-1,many,TGCAGTGCTAGAACCAGCGGGAGCACCTACGAGCAGTACTTC,CSARTSGSTYEQYF
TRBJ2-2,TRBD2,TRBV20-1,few,TGCAGTGCTAGCGGTGTTAGCGGGAGGGCCCGCACCGGGGAGCTGTTTTTT,CSASGVSGRARTGELFF
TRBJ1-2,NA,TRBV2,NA,TGTGCCAGCAGTGAGAGAGGGGACTATGGCTACACCTTC,CASSERGDYGYTF
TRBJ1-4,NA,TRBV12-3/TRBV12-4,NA,TGTGCCAGCAGTTCGCTCCCGGTGGGCAATAATGAAAAACTGTTTTTT,CASSSLPVGNNEKLFF
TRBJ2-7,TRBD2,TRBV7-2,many,TGTGCCAGCAGCCTCCTAGCGGGGATCTACGAGCAGTACTTC,CASSLLAGIYEQYF
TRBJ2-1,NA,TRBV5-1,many,TGCGCCAGCAGCTTTCGTGACAGCTCCTACAATGAGCAGTTCTTC,CASSFRDSSYNEQFF
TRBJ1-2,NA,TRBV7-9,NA,TGTGCCAGCAGCTTAGATGCAAGACTCCAGAGTGGCTACACCTTC,CASSLDARLQSGYTF
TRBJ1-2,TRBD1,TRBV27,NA,TGTGCCAACAGTTTGAGACAGGGGGGGATTAACTATGGCTACACCTTC,CANSLRQGGINYGYTF
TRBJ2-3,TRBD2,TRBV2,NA,TGTGCCAGCAGTGACGACGCGTTTGAGCGGGGGATCACAGATACGCAGTATTTT,CASSDDAFERGITDTQYF
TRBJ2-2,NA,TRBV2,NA,TGTGCCAGCAGTTCGTTAGGGGCCGGGGAGCTGTTTTTT,CASSSLGAGELFF
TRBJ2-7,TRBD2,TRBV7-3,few,TGTGCCAGCAGCTTCTCAGCGGGAGCCACCGAGCAGTACTTC,CASSFSAGATEQYF
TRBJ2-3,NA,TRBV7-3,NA,TGTGCCAGCAGCCTAACAGGGGACTTCACAGATACGCAGTATTTT,CASSLTGDFTDTQYF
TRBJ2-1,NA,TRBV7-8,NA,TGTGCCAGCAGCTTAGGGCTAGGACCCTACAATGAGCAGTTCTTC,CASSLGLGPYNEQFF
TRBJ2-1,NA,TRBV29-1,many,TGCAGCGTTGGTCAAGCTCACTACAATGAGCAGTTCTTC,CSVGQAHYNEQFF
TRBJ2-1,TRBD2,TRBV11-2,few,TGTGCCAGCACCCCCTCGGGGGGATCGGGGCAGTTCTTC,CASTPSGGSGQFF
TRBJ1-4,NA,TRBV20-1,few,TGCAGTGCCTTACGAGTAGACGCAGAAAAACTGTTTTTT,CSALRVDAEKLFF
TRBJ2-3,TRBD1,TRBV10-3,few,TGTGCCACCATACAGGGGGCTAGCACAGATACGCAGTATTTT,CATIQGASTDTQYF
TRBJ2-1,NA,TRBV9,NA,TGTGCCAGCAGCGTTTGGTGGGAAGGATCCTACAATGAGCAGTTCTTC,CASSVWWEGSYNEQFF
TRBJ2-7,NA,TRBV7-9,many,TGTGCCAGCAGCCAACAGGGTTACGAGCAGTACTTC,CASSQQGYEQYF
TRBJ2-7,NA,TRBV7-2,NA,TGTGCCAGCAGCTTAACAAGAACTCCTGACCACGAGCAGTACTTC,CASSLTRTPDHEQYF
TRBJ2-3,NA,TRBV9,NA,TGTGCCAGCAGCGTAGAGGAAGGGAACACAGATACGCAGTATTTT,CASSVEEGNTDTQYF
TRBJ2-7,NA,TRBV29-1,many,TGCAGCGTTCATAACAGGGCCTACGAGCAGTACTTC,CSVHNRAYEQYF
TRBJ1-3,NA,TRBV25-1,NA,TGTGCCAGCAGTACCAGCTCTGAAAACACCATATATTTT,CASSTSSENTIYF
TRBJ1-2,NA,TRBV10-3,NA,TGTGCCATCATTTTATCGGGACAATTGAACTATGGCTACACCTTC,CAIILSGQLNYGYTF
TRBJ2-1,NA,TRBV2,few,TGTGCCAGCAAGACCGCCCTACTTAATGAGCAGTTCTTC,CASKTALLNEQFF
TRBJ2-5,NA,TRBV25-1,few,TGTGCCAGCAGTGATCTCGGGGGTAGTGCTCTCCAAGAGACCCAGTACTTC,CASSDLGGSALQETQYF
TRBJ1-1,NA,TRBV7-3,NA,TGTGCCAGCAGCCCTACAGGGTTAGGCACTGAAGCTTTCTTT,CASSPTGLGTEAFF
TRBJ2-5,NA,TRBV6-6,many,TGTGCCAGCGCCCCCTCCATTACGACCCAGTACTTC,CASAPSITTQYF
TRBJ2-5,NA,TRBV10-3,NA,TGTGCCATCAGTGCGGGTCTAGCGACGAGGGAGACCCAGTACTTC,CAISAGLATRETQYF
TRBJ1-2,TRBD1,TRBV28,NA,TGTGCCAGCAGTACGGGACAGGGGTACATGGGCTACACCTTC,CASSTGQGYMGYTF
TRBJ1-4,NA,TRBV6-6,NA,TGTGCCAGCAGCTCCGGGTCGGGGAATAATGAAAAACTGTTTTTT,CASSSGSGNNEKLFF
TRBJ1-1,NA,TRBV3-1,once,TGTGCCAGCAGCCTGAGTGACCTCACCAGGAACACTGAAGCTTTCTTT,CASSLSDLTRNTEAFF
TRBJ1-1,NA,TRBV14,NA,TGTGCCAGCAGCCACCCCAATCGCGGGCGGGCTTTCTTT,CASSHPNRGRAFF
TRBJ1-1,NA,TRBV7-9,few,TGTGCCAGCAGCTTAGTAGGGACCTCCGTAGCTGAAGCTTTCTTT,CASSLVGTSVAEAFF
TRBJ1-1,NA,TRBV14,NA,TGTGCCAGCAGCCCGCGACCAGAGACCACTGAAGCTTTCTTT,CASSPRPETTEAFF
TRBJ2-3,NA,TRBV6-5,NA,TGTGCCAGCAGTTACAGGGGAGATACGCAGTATTTT,CASSYRGDTQYF
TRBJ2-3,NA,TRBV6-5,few,TGTGCCAGCAGCACCCGTAGGGGCACAGATACGCAGTATTTT,CASSTRRGTDTQYF
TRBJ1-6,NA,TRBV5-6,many,TGTGCCAGCAGCCCCCGCCGGGCTCCGAATTCACCCCTCCACTTT,CASSPRRAPNSPLHF
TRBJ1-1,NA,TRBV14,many,TGTGCCAGCAGCCAAGAGTTGGTTCCAGGGGAAGCTTTCTTT,CASSQELVPGEAFF
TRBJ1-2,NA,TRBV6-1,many,TGTGCCAGCACTTCGGCCAGGGGAACCCCCAGTGGCTATGGCTACACCTTC,CASTSARGTPSGYGYTF
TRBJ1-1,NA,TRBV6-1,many,TGTGCCAGCAGCGTCACCCGGAGTCCCCAAGCGGCTTTCTTT,CASSVTRSPQAAFF
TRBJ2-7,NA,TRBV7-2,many,TGTGCCAGCAGCCAAAATCCCCCGACACCTTCCCCATACGAGCAGTACTTC,CASSQNPPTPSPYEQYF
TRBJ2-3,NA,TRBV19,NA,TGTGCCAGTAGTACGACGGGGATCACAGATACGCAGTATTTT,CASSTTGITDTQYF
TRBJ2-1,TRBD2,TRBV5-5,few,TGTGCCAGCAGCTTCCAGGGGACTAGCGGTTCGAATGAGCAGTTCTTC,CASSFQGTSGSNEQFF
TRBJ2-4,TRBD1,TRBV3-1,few,TGTGCCAGCAGCCCCCGAGAGGGGGCGGGAGCCAAAAACATTCAGTACTTC,CASSPREGAGAKNIQYF
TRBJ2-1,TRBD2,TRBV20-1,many,TGCAGTGCTAGAACCGGGACTAGCGGGAGCCTTGAGCAGTTCTTC,CSARTGTSGSLEQFF
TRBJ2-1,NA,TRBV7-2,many,TGTGCCAGCAGCTTAGGTCCTACCCCAACTCAGCAGTTCTTC,CASSLGPTPTQQFF
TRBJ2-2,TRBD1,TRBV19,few,TGTGCCAGCATCCCGGGGGACAGGGCGAACACCGGGGAGCTGTTTTTT,CASIPGDRANTGELFF
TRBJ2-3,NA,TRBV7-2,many,TGTGCCAGCAGCTCCACCGGGGGCGGTCAGGGCACAGATACGCAGTATTTT,CASSSTGGGQGTDTQYF
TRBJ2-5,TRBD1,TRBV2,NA,TGTGCCAGCAGTATAGACAGGGGGCGCCAAGAGACCCAGTACTTC,CASSIDRGRQETQYF